This entry lists 18 T cell receptor beta chains sequenced from one sample in a study of breast tumors, draining lymph nodes, adjacent tissues. TCRdb re-analysed the multiplex PCR reads in MiXCR, keeping a single row per CDR3 protein. Among about 220,000 distinct CDR3 sequences listed, under 35% were seen once. Samples came from axillary lymph nodes draining the breast cancer. Sample: axillary lymph node tissue. These receptors were collected from a female donor with breast cancer. Some clones in this sample may be carry-over from other donors' samples.

This clonotype was detected many times. V is TRBV5-1 and J is TRBJ2-1; 7 nucleotides line up with TRBD2. The CDR3 sequence is 13 residues long. J gave up 5 bases and V 7 bases, and 6 bases lay outside the gene matches. Germline V CDR1 and CDR2: SGHRS, YFSETQ. The CDR3 is CASRASGNNEQFF. CDR3 DNA sequence: TGCGCCAGCCGGGCTAGCGGCAACAATGAGCAGTTCTTC.

This clonotype was seen a handful of times. The chain has TRBV6-2 or TRBV6-3 and TRBJ1-5; no definite D call. V was shortened by 2 bases and J by 4 bases, with 9 bases between the two germline ends. CDR1 and CDR2 (germline): MNHEY, SVGEGT. This CDR3 is 14 amino acids long. CDR3: CASSYPGFNQPQHF. In nucleotides, the CDR3 is TGTGCCAGCAGTTACCCAGGCTTTAATCAGCCCCAGCATTTT.

For this clonotype: A read error may be the cause here, since a much bigger clone is one base away. The CDR3 DNA reads as TGTGCCAGCAGCTTAATAATGGCAGGGATATCCTATGGCCACACCTTC. Encoded protein: CASSLIMAGISYGHTF. This chain joins TRBV7-6 and TRBJ1-2, with D perhaps TRBD1 (5 bases). The CDR3 contains 16 residues. Germline CDR1 SGHVS, CDR2 FNYEAQ.

This clonotype was observed many times. The chain has TRBV6-5 and TRBJ1-5; 10 nucleotides match TRBD1. The CDR3 sequence is 15 residues long. The germline V gene encodes CDR1 MNHEY and CDR2 SVGAGI. The ends lost 0 bases at V and 6 bases at J; junction bases unmatched: 2. CDR3 region: CASSYSGQGTQPQHF. The CDR3 bases are TGTGCCAGCAGTTACTCGGGACAGGGGACTCAGCCCCAGCATTTT.

This clonotype was counted many times. The V gene is TRBV5-1, the J gene TRBJ1-2; TRBD1 is a possible D gene (5 bases). The CDR3 spans 12 residues. Trimming pared 4 bases from V and 3 bases from J, leaving 7 bases between. Germline CDR1 is SGHRS and CDR2 is YFSETQ. The CDR3 protein is CASSRDHYGYTF. CDR3 sequence (DNA): TGCGCCAGCAGCCGGGACCACTATGGCTACACCTTC.

Note on this clonotype: A much larger clone lies a single base off, so this may be a read error. J is TRBJ1-5 and V is TRBV30; D uncertain. There are 12 residues in the CDR3. Trimming took off 4 bases at V and 2 bases at J, with 6 bases between the two ends. CDR1 and CDR2 from the germline V gene are GTSNPN and SVGIG (reference sequence). The CDR3 sequence is CAWKRGNQPQHF. The CDR3 region has the DNA TGTGCCTGGAAACGGGGCAATCAGCCCCAGCATTTT.

This chain links TRBV12-5 with TRBJ1-6; D is unresolved. The germline CDR1 and CDR2 sequences are LGHNT and FRNRAP. The CDR3 runs 14 residues. CDR3 sequence reads: CASRGPGRNSPLHF. The CDR3 DNA reads TGTGCCAGCAGAGGCCCCGGAAGGAATTCACCCCTCCACTTT.

With regard to this clonotype: A read error may produce the germline difference seen at one junction end. J is TRBJ2-2 and V is TRBV7-3, with 9 bases lining up with TRBD1. The CDR3 has 15 residues. The germline CDR1 and CDR2 sequences are SGHTA and FQGTGA. The CDR3 DNA follows: TGTGCCAGCAGCTTAGGGGACAGGGAGACCGGGGAGCTGCTTTTT. This translates into CASSLGDRETGELLF.

This clonotype was observed at least ten times. The V and J genes are TRBV20-1 and TRBJ2-3; D unresolved. The CDR3 loop spans 12 amino acids. Between the trimmed V and J ends, which lost 3 bases and 4 bases, there was a span of 8 bases. Germline lookup yields CDR1 DFQATT and CDR2 SNEGSKA (reference sequence). CDR3: CSASNAPDTQYF. The CDR3 nucleotides read TGCAGTGCTAGTAACGCGCCAGATACGCAGTATTTT.

This clonotype was detected many times. The J gene is TRBJ2-2, the V gene TRBV20-1; 15 bases map to TRBD2. V lost 6 bases to trimming and J lost 7 bases; unmatched junction nucleotides: 6. Germline-derived CDR1 and CDR2 are DFQATT and SNEGSKA (reference sequence). The CDR3 has 15 amino acids. The CDR3 loop is CSAPGLAGGGGELFF. The CDR3 DNA reads TGCAGTGCGCCGGGACTAGCGGGAGGTGGCGGGGAGCTGTTTTTT.

Comment on this clonotype: This could be a read error, since a much larger clone is one nucleotide away. The chain uses TRBV5-6 and TRBJ2-5; 8 bases agree with TRBD1. The CDR3 sequence is 15 residues long. Looked up from germline, CDR1 is SGHDT and CDR2 is YYEEEE. V trimming: 6 bases; J trimming: 5 bases; junction bases outside the gene matches: 12. The CDR3 loop is CASTADRADEETQYF. DNA for the CDR3: TGTGCCAGCACCGCGGACAGGGCGGATGAGGAGACCCAGTACTTC.

At least ten counts were recorded for this clonotype. The chain carries TRBV20-1 and TRBJ2-3; D is possibly TRBD2 (6 bases). V lost 6 bases to trimming and J lost 11 bases, with 15 bases between them. The CDR3 length is 11 residues. CDR1 DFQATT and CDR2 SNEGSKA come from the germline V gene (reference sequence). Here the CDR3 DNA reads TGCAGTGCGTCTTCGCGGGGAGTGCAGTATTTT. The encoded protein is CSASSRGVQYF.

This clonotype was counted many times. The chain combines TRBV3-1 with TRBJ2-6; no clear D. This CDR3 is 15 amino acids long. The germline V gene encodes CDR1 LGHDT and CDR2 YNNKEL (reference sequence). V lost 2 bases, J lost 2 bases, and 7 bases lay in between. CDR3: CASSQRGPGANVLTF. The CDR3 DNA reads TGTGCCAGCAGCCAACGAGGTCCTGGGGCCAACGTCCTGACTTTC.

This clonotype was picked up many times. The chain uses TRBV10-3 and TRBJ2-7, with 7 positions matching TRBD1. Germline CDR1 is ENHRY and CDR2 is SYGVKD. J lost 2 bases, V lost 4 bases, and 5 bases had no gene match. This CDR3 has 14 residues. CDR3 amino acids: CAISGQGDTYEQYF. The CDR3 DNA sequence: TGTGCCATCAGTGGGCAGGGGGACACCTACGAGCAGTACTTC.

There are many counts of this clonotype. The CDR3 bases are TGTGCCAGCAGCTTACCGGCCAGGGGAGAGGCCGGGGAGCTGTTTTTT. It codes for CASSLPARGEAGELFF. This chain joins TRBV7-3 and TRBJ2-2; D possibly corresponds to TRBD1 (6 bases). The CDR3 extends over 16 amino acids. Deletions cut 2 bases from V and 6 bases from J, with 16 bases between. Germline V gene sequence: CDR1 SGHTA, CDR2 FQGTGA.

This clonotype appeared many times. V gene TRBV29-1 combines with J gene TRBJ2-7; the D gene is possibly TRBD1 (6 bases). Between the trimmed V and J ends, which lost 5 bases and 3 bases, there was a span of 20 bases. Germline values: CDR1 SQVTM, CDR2 ANQGSEA. The CDR3 totals 15 residues. Written as DNA, the CDR3 is TGCAGCGTTTCCCGAGGCCCAGGGGATAGCTACGAGCAGTACTTC. This translates into CSVSRGPGDSYEQYF.

This clonotype was seen at least ten times. The genes are TRBV2 and TRBJ2-1, with 8 positions matching TRBD2. V was clipped by 6 bases and J by 7 bases; unmatched bases: 8. Germline assignment: CDR1 SNHLY and CDR2 FYNNEI. The CDR3 loop spans 14 amino acids. The CDR3 loop is CASRVGLAKNEQFF. CDR3 DNA: TGTGCCAGCAGGGTCGGACTAGCAAAGAATGAGCAGTTCTTC.

The chain combines TRBV9 with TRBJ2-7; possibly TRBD1 for D (5 bases). Deletions cut 5 bases from V and 3 bases from J, with 12 bases between. Germline CDR1 and CDR2: SGDLS and YYNGEE. The CDR3 has 13 amino acids. The CDR3 sequence is CASRGVQGYEQYF. The CDR3 DNA reads as TGTGCCAGCAGAGGCGTCCAGGGCTACGAGCAGTACTTC.